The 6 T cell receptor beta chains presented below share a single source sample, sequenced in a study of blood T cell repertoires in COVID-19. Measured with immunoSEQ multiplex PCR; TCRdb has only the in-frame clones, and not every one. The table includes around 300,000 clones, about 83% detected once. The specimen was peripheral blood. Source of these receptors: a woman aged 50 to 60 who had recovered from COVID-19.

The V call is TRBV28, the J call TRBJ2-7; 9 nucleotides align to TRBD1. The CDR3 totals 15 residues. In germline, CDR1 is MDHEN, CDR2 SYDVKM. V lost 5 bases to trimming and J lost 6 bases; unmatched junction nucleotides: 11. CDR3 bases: TGTGCCAGCAGTCGTCCGGGACAGGGATTTTTCGAGCAGTACTTC. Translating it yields CASSRPGQGFFEQYF.

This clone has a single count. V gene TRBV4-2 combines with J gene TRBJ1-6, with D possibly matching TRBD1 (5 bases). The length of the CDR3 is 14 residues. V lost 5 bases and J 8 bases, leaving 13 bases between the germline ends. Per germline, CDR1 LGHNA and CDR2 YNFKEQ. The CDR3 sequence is CASSGGGNHSPLHF. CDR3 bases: TGTGCCAGCAGCGGGGGGGGGAACCATTCACCCCTCCACTTT.

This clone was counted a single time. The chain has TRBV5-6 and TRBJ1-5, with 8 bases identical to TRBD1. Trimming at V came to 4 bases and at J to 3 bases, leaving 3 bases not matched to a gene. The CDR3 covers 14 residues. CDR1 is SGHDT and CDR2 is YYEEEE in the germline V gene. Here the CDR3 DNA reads TGTGCCAGCAGCACAGGGGGTATCAATCAGCCCCAGCATTTT. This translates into CASSTGGINQPQHF.

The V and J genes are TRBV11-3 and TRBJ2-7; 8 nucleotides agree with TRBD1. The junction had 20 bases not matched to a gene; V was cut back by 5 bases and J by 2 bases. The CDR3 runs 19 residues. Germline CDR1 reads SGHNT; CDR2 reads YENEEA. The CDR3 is CASSKRTGPKIYIAYEQYF. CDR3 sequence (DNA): TGTGCCAGCAGCAAAAGGACAGGGCCTAAAATCTATATAGCCTACGAGCAGTACTTC.

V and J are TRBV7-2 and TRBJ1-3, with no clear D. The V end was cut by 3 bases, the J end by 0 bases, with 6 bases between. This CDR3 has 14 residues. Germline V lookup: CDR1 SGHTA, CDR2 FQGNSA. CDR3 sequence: CASSFVSSGNTIYF. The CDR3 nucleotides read TGTGCCAGCAGCTTCGTGTCCTCTGGAAACACCATATATTTT.

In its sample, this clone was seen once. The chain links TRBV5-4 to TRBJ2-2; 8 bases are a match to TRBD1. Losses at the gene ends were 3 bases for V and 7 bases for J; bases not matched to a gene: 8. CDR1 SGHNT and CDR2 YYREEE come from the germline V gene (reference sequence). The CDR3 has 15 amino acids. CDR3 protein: CASSSGDRRGGELFF. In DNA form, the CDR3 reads TGTGCCAGCAGCTCCGGGGACAGGAGGGGCGGGGAGCTGTTTTTT.